This passage covers 15 T cell receptor beta chains from one sample sequenced in a study of T-cell memory formation after mild COVID-19. TCRdb independently ran MiXCR on the 5' RACE reads; one entry per CDR3 protein. The sample holds 75,000 to 95,000 distinct CDR3 sequences; about 14% are singletons and the top ten take 39%. Sequenced material: PBMCs or a T cell subset sorted from them (not recorded which). Source of these receptors: a man aged 18 to 29 who had mild COVID-19 (a few samples of this study predate the infection). Cell type and time point are not known.

This clonotype was seen at least ten times. J is TRBJ2-7 and V is TRBV12-3 or TRBV12-4; D is ambiguous. The CDR3 runs 11 residues. The ends were cut back, 6 bases at V and 4 bases at J, with 7 bases in the middle. CDR3 region: CASSSGYEQYV. The CDR3 DNA reads TGTGCCAGCAGCTCCGGGTACGAGCAGTACGTC.

This clonotype was counted a few times. The chain combines TRBV5-1 with TRBJ1-1, with no clear D. CDR1 and CDR2 (germline): SGHRS, YFSETQ. V shed 0 bases and J shed 0 bases, with 9 bases lying between them. This CDR3 is built from 15 residues. The CDR3 loop reads CASSLGLGMNTEAFF. In DNA, the CDR3 is TGCGCCAGCAGCTTGGGACTGGGGATGAACACTGAAGCTTTCTTT.

The sample holds a few counts of this clonotype. The V and J genes are TRBV6-5 and TRBJ2-7, with a weak D call TRBD1 (5 bases). CDR1 is MNHEY and CDR2 is SVGAGI in the germline V gene. This CDR3 region has 13 residues. Trimming cost V 6 bases and J 5 bases, with 14 bases left between them. This CDR3 reads CASSPWGMNEQYF. CDR3 nucleotide sequence: TGTGCCAGCAGCCCTTGGGGCATGAACGAGCAGTACTTC.

The gene calls are TRBV7-3 and TRBJ2-5; TRBD2 matches at 9 bases. Germline V gene lookup returns CDR1 SGHTA and CDR2 FQGTGA. Trimming removed 1 base from V and 1 base from J; junction bases left unmatched: 4. The CDR3 has 16 amino acids. The CDR3 bases are TGTGCCAGCAGCTTAAGTGCGGGGGGGCCCCAAGAGACCCAGTACTTC. Translating it yields CASSLSAGGPQETQYF. Complete variable domain (other parts from reference TRBV7-3 and TRBJ2-5): GAGVSQTPSNKVTEKGKYVELRCDPISGHTALYWYRQSLGQGPEFLIYFQGTGAADDSGLPNDRFFAVRPEGSVSTLKIQRTERGDSAVYLCASSLSAGGPQETQYFGPGTRLLVL.

This clonotype was detected many times. V usage is TRBV5-1 and J usage is TRBJ2-1, with TRBD1 matching 12 bases. V shed 4 bases and J 7 bases; nucleotides not matched to a gene: 3. The CDR3 covers 14 residues. The germline gives CDR1 SGHRS, CDR2 YFSETQ. DNA for the CDR3: TGCGCCAGCAGCCCGGGACAGGGGGCAAATGAGCAGTTCTTC. It codes for CASSPGQGANEQFF.

This clonotype was seen more than once but under ten times. This chain connects TRBV7-3 to TRBJ1-2; 12 bases align to TRBD1. Germline V CDR1 and CDR2: SGHTA, FQGTGA. The CDR3 spans 14 residues. Trimming removed 4 bases from V and 8 bases from J; junction bases left unmatched: 5. CDR3 bases: TGTGCCAGCAGCTCGGGACAGGGGGCGATGGGCTACACCTTC. Amino acids: CASSSGQGAMGYTF.

This clonotype was counted ten times or more. The chain is built from TRBV4-3 and TRBJ1-2; the match to TRBD1 covers 9 bases. This CDR3 comprises 16 residues. Germline CDR1 and CDR2: LGHNA and YSLEER. Unmatched junction bases numbered 7, after V lost 0 bases and J lost 5 bases. In nucleotides, the CDR3 is TGCGCCAGCAGCCAAGACCCGGGACAGGGAATTTATGGCTACACCTTC. Translated: CASSQDPGQGIYGYTF.

This clonotype has a count of ten or more. The chain carries TRBV12-3 or TRBV12-4 and TRBJ2-5, with 7 bases identical to TRBD2. The CDR3 extends over 13 amino acids. The V gene end was trimmed by 1 base and the J gene end by 4 bases; junction bases not matched to a gene: 0. Written as DNA, the CDR3 is TGTGCCAGCAGTTTAGGGGGGGGAGAGACCCAGTACTTC. It translates to CASSLGGGETQYF.

This chain links TRBV18 with TRBJ2-4; weak D call: TRBD2 (6 bases). This CDR3 comprises 12 residues. Trimming shortened V by 6 bases and J by 15 bases, and 18 bases separated the two germline ends. Germline CDR1 is KGHSH and CDR2 is LQKENI. For the CDR3, the DNA is TGTGCCAGCTCGTTCTTCGGGAGCGGACGGTACTTC. Translating gives CASSFFGSGRYF.

Only a few counts were recorded for this clonotype. J is TRBJ2-7 and V is TRBV29-1, with D maybe TRBD2 (6 bases). The germline V gene encodes CDR1 SQVTM and CDR2 ANQGSEA. CDR3 length: 13 residues. Trimming removed 1 base from V and 2 bases from J, with 9 bases in between. Here the CDR3 DNA reads TGCAGCGTTGAAGTCGGAGGGGCCTACGAGCAGTACTTC. Amino acid sequence: CSVEVGGAYEQYF.

The chain uses TRBV19 and TRBJ2-1, with TRBD2 matching 12 bases. The germline CDR1 and CDR2 sequences are LNHDA and SQIVND (reference sequence). The CDR3 runs 17 residues. V lost 5 bases and J lost 7; bases outside the gene matches: 12. In nucleotides, the CDR3 is TGTGCCAGTAGTCCCTCCCTGACTAGCGGGGGACTAAATGAGCAGTTCTTC. Its protein product is CASSPSLTSGGLNEQFF. Full variable domain (rest looked up from reference TRBV19 and TRBJ2-1): DGGITQSPKYLFRKEGQNVTLSCEQNLNHDAMYWYRQDPGQGLRLIYYSQIVNDFQKGDIAEGYSVSREKKESFPLTVTSAQKNPTAFYLCASSPSLTSGGLNEQFFGPGTRLTVL.

The rearrangement uses TRBV7-2 and TRBJ2-3; maybe TRBD2 (6 bases). The germline V gene encodes CDR1 SGHTA and CDR2 FQGNSA. V was cut by 0 bases and J by 5 bases, with 21 bases left in between. The CDR3 has 18 amino acids. CDR3 coding DNA: TGTGCCAGCAGCTTAGCGGGCCGGGCGGGAATGGGGAGAGATACGCAGTATTTT. As protein: CASSLAGRAGMGRDTQYF.

This clonotype appeared a few times. The CDR3 here is CASSLTTGQGDNTIYF. The CDR3 DNA reads as TGTGCCAGCAGCCTAACGACAGGGCAGGGCGATAACACCATATATTTT. The chain joins TRBV7-9 to TRBJ1-3, with 7 bases aligning to TRBD1. This CDR3 is 16 amino acids long. After removal of 5 bases from V and 7 bases from J, the junction contained 14 bases not matched to a gene. Germline V gene data show CDR1 as SEHNR and CDR2 as FQNEAQ (reference sequence).

This clonotype has more than one count but fewer than ten. The chain has TRBV3-1 and TRBJ1-1, with D unresolved. Germline values: CDR1 LGHDT, CDR2 YNNKEL (reference sequence). V was clipped by 0 bases and J by 1 base, with 9 bases between them. The CDR3 is 15 amino acids. The CDR3 protein is CASSQEMWGNTEAFF. The CDR3, as DNA: TGTGCCAGCAGCCAAGAAATGTGGGGGAACACTGAAGCTTTCTTT.

CDR3 protein: CASSPYYSGYTF. CDR3 coding DNA: TGTGCCAGCAGCCCTTACTACAGTGGCTACACCTTC. The rearrangement uses TRBV7-9 and TRBJ1-2; D gene unclear. CDR3 length: 12 residues. Trimming took 5 bases from V and 7 from J, leaving 11 bases between them. The germline V gene has CDR1 SEHNR and CDR2 FQNEAQ (reference sequence).